A single sample gave rise to the 28 T cell receptor beta chains below, sequenced in a study of cytomegalovirus exposure and HLA in healthy donors. Libraries were prepared by immunoSEQ multiplex PCR; TCRdb keeps only in-frame clonotypes and omits some of them. The data contain about 240,000 clones, approximately 83% of them seen just once; the ten biggest clones take up 1% to 1.5%. Input material: PBMCs. These receptors were obtained from a woman aged 25 to 39 in good health and CMV-seropositive.

CDR3 nucleotides: TGTGCCATTACGGGACAGGGGGCTTCTGGGGCCAACGTCCTGACTTTC. It specifies CAITGQGASGANVLTF. The chain joins TRBV10-3 to TRBJ2-6; TRBD1 aligns across 12 bases. The CDR3 length is 16 residues. V was pared by 9 bases and J by 1 base, with 4 bases of the junction left unmatched. CDR1 and CDR2 from the germline V gene are ENHRY and SYGVKD.

The rearrangement links TRBV5-4 to TRBJ2-3; no firm D call. The CDR3 length is 13 residues. Germline CDR1 is SGHNT and CDR2 is YYREEE (reference sequence). Trimming removed 3 bases from V and 1 base from J, with 6 bases in between. This chain's CDR3 is CASSSQGTDTQYF. The CDR3 bases are TGTGCCAGCAGCTCTCAGGGCACAGATACGCAGTATTTT.

The chain recombines TRBV18 with TRBJ1-2; D not certain. Trimming shortened V by 6 bases and J by 4 bases, and 12 bases separated the two germline ends. CDR1 KGHSH and CDR2 LQKENI come from the germline V gene. The CDR3 is 13 residues long. The CDR3 spells CASSTDGAYGYTF. DNA for the CDR3: TGTGCCAGCTCGACTGACGGAGCCTATGGCTACACCTTC.

This clone appeared a few times. This chain links TRBV14 with TRBJ1-2; 12 bases align to TRBD1. The CDR3 runs to 16 residues. With 6 bases clipped from V and 4 bases from J, the junction kept 9 bases outside the gene matches. From germline, CDR1 is SGHDN and CDR2 FVKESK. The CDR3 DNA is TGTGCCAGCAGAAGAACCGGGACAGGGGGCCTCTATGGCTACACCTTC. Translated: CASRRTGTGGLYGYTF. Full variable domain (outside the CDR3, taken from reference TRBV14 and TRBJ1-2): EAGVTQFPSHSVIEKGQTVTLRCDPISGHDNLYWYRRVMGKEIKFLLHFVKESKQDESGMPNNRFLAERTGGTYSTLKVQPAELEDSGVYFCASRRTGTGGLYGYTFGSGTRLTVV.

The genes are TRBV12-5 and TRBJ1-4; possible D gene TRBD1, 5 bases. Germline V CDR1 and CDR2: LGHNT, FRNRAP. This CDR3 is built from 14 residues. In nucleotides, the CDR3 is TGTGCCTCTTGGGGGGGAATCACTAATGAAAAACTGTTTTTT. Its protein is CASWGGITNEKLFF.

Comments on this clone: Germline and junction disagree at one end, which may indicate a read error. CDR3 nucleotides: TGTGCTAGCAGCTTAGTGGCGGGAACCTACAATGAGCAGTTCTTC. Protein sequence: CASSLVAGTYNEQFF. The chain combines TRBV7-7 with TRBJ2-1; D might be TRBD2 (6 bases). Germline V gives CDR1 SSHAT, CDR2 FNYEAQ (reference sequence). The CDR3 has 15 residues. The whole variable domain, filled in from reference TRBV7-7 and TRBJ2-1, reads GAGVSQSPRYKVTKRGQDVTLRCDPISSHATLYWYQQALGQGPEFLTYFNYEAQPDKSGLPSDRFSAERPEGSISTLTIQRTEQRDSAMYRCASSLVAGTYNEQFFGPGTRLTVL.

This chain links TRBV29-1 with TRBJ2-5, with 7 bases lining up with TRBD1. The CDR3 runs to 12 residues. Trimming took 7 bases from V and 5 from J; bases not matched to a gene: 7. Germline V gene sequence: CDR1 SQVTM, CDR2 ANQGSEA. CDR3 in DNA: TGCAGCGGACAGGGTTGGATCGAGACCCAGTACTTC. Protein: CSGQGWIETQYF.

This clone was found once. This chain links TRBV25-1 with TRBJ2-3, with 8 bases lining up with TRBD1. The CDR3 spans 16 residues. J gave up 3 bases and V 1 base, and 6 bases lay outside the gene matches. Per germline, CDR1 MGHDK and CDR2 SYGVNS. The chain's CDR3 is CASSEWTGLRTDTQYF. In DNA, the CDR3 is TGTGCCAGCAGTGAATGGACAGGGCTAAGAACAGATACGCAGTATTTT.

J is TRBJ2-3 and V is TRBV19; tentatively, D is TRBD2 (5 bases). The V gene lost 7 bases and the J gene lost 3 bases, with 11 bases spanning the gap. Germline-derived CDR1 and CDR2 are LNHDA and SQIVND (reference sequence). This CDR3 region has 13 residues. CDR3 sequence reads: CASNGVWTDTQYF. In nucleotides, the CDR3 is TGTGCCAGTAACGGGGTGTGGACAGATACGCAGTATTTT.

V usage is TRBV19 and J usage is TRBJ2-5; 10 bases align to TRBD1. The CDR3 is made up of 17 amino acids. J lost 5 bases, V lost 3 bases, and 12 bases had no gene match. Germline CDR1 and CDR2: LNHDA and SQIVND (reference sequence). CDR3 residues: CASSIRQGARSVETQYF. For the CDR3, the DNA is TGTGCCAGTAGTATCCGACAGGGGGCACGGAGCGTGGAGACCCAGTACTTC.

V usage is TRBV7-8 and J usage is TRBJ2-7, with D possibly being TRBD2 (6 bases). The CDR3 covers 15 residues. Deletions cut 5 bases from V and 6 bases from J, with 20 bases between. Germline V gene sequence: CDR1 SGHVS, CDR2 FQNEAQ. This CDR3 is CASSPGTHRVSEQYF. The DNA of the CDR3 is TGTGCCAGCAGCCCCGGGACTCATCGGGTCTCCGAGCAGTACTTC.

The chain uses TRBV9 and TRBJ2-1; 8 positions match TRBD2. Germline-derived CDR1 and CDR2 are SGDLS and YYNGEE. The CDR3 is 15 residues long. V shed 4 bases, J shed 2 bases, and the junction held 5 bases outside the gene matches. CDR3 sequence (DNA): TGTGCCAGCAGCCTAACTAGCGGAACCTACAATGAGCAGTTCTTC. This encodes CASSLTSGTYNEQFF.

A note on this clone: The same CDR3 also results from other DNA sequences found in this sample. V gene TRBV2 combines with J gene TRBJ2-1; D ambiguous. V lost 2 bases and J lost 5, with 4 bases in between. Per the germline V gene, CDR1 is SNHLY and CDR2 is FYNNEI. This CDR3 comprises 12 residues. The CDR3 DNA reads TGTGCCAGCAGTGAACGTGACAATGAGCAGTTCTTC. It translates to CASSERDNEQFF.

The genes are TRBV30 and TRBJ1-3; D is possibly TRBD1 (5 bases). CDR1 and CDR2 from the germline V gene are GTSNPN and SVGIG (reference sequence). CDR3 size: 13 residues. Trimming stripped 5 bases from V and 4 bases from J, with 12 bases between. The CDR3: CAWVRASGNTIYF. CDR3 nucleotide sequence: TGTGCCTGGGTCAGGGCGTCGGGAAACACCATATATTTT.

The J gene is TRBJ2-7, the V gene TRBV10-3, with D possibly being TRBD2 (5 bases). V was shortened by 11 bases and J by 4 bases, with 33 bases between the two germline ends. CDR3 size: 18 residues. Germline assignment: CDR1 ENHRY and CDR2 SYGVKD. The CDR3 bases are TGTGCCCCCCCCGGCCGGGATCCCCACGGCCCGGGTCATTACGAGCAGTACTTC. Its protein product is CAPPGRDPHGPGHYEQYF.

The chain recombines TRBV2 with TRBJ2-7; 9 bases are a match to TRBD2. The germline gives CDR1 SNHLY, CDR2 FYNNEI. After removal of 3 bases from V and 2 bases from J, the junction contained 5 bases not matched to a gene. The CDR3 length is 15 residues. As DNA, the CDR3 is TGTGCCAGCAGTGAGTCGCGGGAGGGAGCCTACGAGCAGTACTTC. It codes for CASSESREGAYEQYF. Looking up the rest from reference TRBV2 and TRBJ2-7 gives the full variable domain: EPEVTQTPSHQVTQMGQEVILRCVPISNHLYFYWYRQILGQKVEFLVSFYNNEISEKSEIFDDQFSVERPDGSNFTLKIRSTKLEDSAMYFCASSESREGAYEQYFGPGTRLTVT.

This clone was counted only a few times. The chain links TRBV18 to TRBJ1-5; no clear D. There are 13 residues in the CDR3. CDR1 KGHSH and CDR2 LQKENI come from the germline V gene. V was shortened by 5 bases and J by 4 bases, with 9 bases between the two germline ends. This CDR3 reads CASSEQVNQPQHF. DNA for the CDR3: TGTGCCAGCTCAGAGCAGGTTAATCAGCCCCAGCATTTT.

Only one count was recorded for this clone. This chain joins TRBV29-1 and TRBJ2-1, with a weak D call TRBD2 (5 bases). CDR1 is SQVTM and CDR2 is ANQGSEA in the germline V gene. The V and J ends lost 6 bases and 8 bases respectively, with 20 bases between them. The CDR3 length is 14 residues. In nucleotides, the CDR3 is TGCAGCGTCAAACCGGGAATTGGGGTCGATGAGCAGTTCTTC. It specifies CSVKPGIGVDEQFF.

V and J are TRBV18 and TRBJ2-7; 13 positions match TRBD2. The junction had 5 bases not matched to a gene; V was cut back by 3 bases and J by 6 bases. The CDR3 covers 15 residues. Looked up from germline, CDR1 is KGHSH and CDR2 is LQKENI. Written as DNA, the CDR3 is TGTGCCAGCTCACCGGGACTAGCGGGAACCTCCGAGCAGTACTTC. Translation gives CASSPGLAGTSEQYF. Filled out from reference TRBV18 and TRBJ2-7, the complete variable domain reads NAGVMQNPRHLVRRRGQEARLRCSPMKGHSHVYWYRQLPEEGLKFMVYLQKENIIDESGMPKERFSAEFPKEGPSILRIQQVVRGDSAAYFCASSPGLAGTSEQYFGPGTRLTVT.

The chain employs TRBV7-9 and TRBJ2-2; 9 nucleotides line up with TRBD2. Looked up from germline, CDR1 is SEHNR and CDR2 is FQNEAQ (reference sequence). V trimming: 3 bases; J trimming: 6 bases; junction bases outside the gene matches: 8. This CDR3 contains 16 residues. CDR3 sequence reads: CASSFGAGGVAGELFF. CDR3 coding DNA: TGTGCCAGCAGCTTTGGAGCGGGGGGCGTGGCCGGGGAGCTGTTTTTT.

The J gene is TRBJ2-1, the V gene TRBV7-9; 7 nucleotides agree with TRBD2. Looked up from germline, CDR1 is SEHNR and CDR2 is FQNEAQ (reference sequence). The CDR3 length is 14 residues. J gave up 10 bases and V 7 bases, and 13 bases lay outside the gene matches. CDR3 residues: CASTLVGRVGEQFF. The CDR3 region has the DNA TGTGCCAGCACCCTAGTAGGGAGGGTAGGGGAGCAGTTCTTC.

The rearrangement joins TRBV5-4 to TRBJ2-7; D may be TRBD2 (5 bases). The germline V gene has CDR1 SGHNT and CDR2 YYREEE (reference sequence). The ends were cut back, 0 bases at V and 2 bases at J, with 15 bases in the middle. The CDR3 is 16 amino acids. This CDR3 is CASSLAPGNRAYEQYF. The CDR3, as DNA: TGTGCCAGCAGCTTGGCCCCCGGGAACCGGGCCTACGAGCAGTACTTC. Filled out from reference TRBV5-4 and TRBJ2-7, the complete variable domain reads ETGVTQSPTHLIKTRGQQVTLRCSSQSGHNTVSWYQQALGQGPQFIFQYYREEENGRGNFPPRFSGLQFPNYSSELNVNALELDDSALYLCASSLAPGNRAYEQYFGPGTRLTVT.

V usage is TRBV6-5 and J usage is TRBJ2-3, with 8 bases identical to TRBD2. V shed 2 bases and J 0 bases; nucleotides not matched to a gene: 1. The germline CDR1 and CDR2 sequences are MNHEY and SVGAGI. The CDR3 is made up of 15 amino acids. In nucleotides, the CDR3 is TGTGCCAGCAGTTACGAGCGGGAGAGCACAGATACGCAGTATTTT. It encodes CASSYERESTDTQYF.

The V call is TRBV7-9, the J call TRBJ1-1; D call uncertain. This CDR3 comprises 15 residues. With 1 base removed from V and 3 bases from J, the gap between germline ends came to 12 bases. Germline loops: CDR1 SEHNR, CDR2 FQNEAQ (reference sequence). This chain's CDR3 is CASSLDGRFDTEAFF. DNA of the CDR3: TGTGCCAGCAGCTTAGATGGCAGATTTGACACTGAAGCTTTCTTT. The complete variable domain, with remaining parts taken from reference TRBV7-9 and TRBJ1-1, reads DTGVSQNPRHKITKRGQNVTFRCDPISEHNRLYWYRQTLGQGPEFLTYFQNEAQLEKSRLLSDRFSAERPKGSFSTLEIQRTEQGDSAMYLCASSLDGRFDTEAFFGQGTRLTVV.

In its sample, this clone was seen once. The chain has TRBV28 and TRBJ2-5, with a weak D call TRBD2 (7 bases). Deletions cut 8 bases from V and 5 bases from J, with 18 bases between. The CDR3 runs 14 residues. Looked up from germline, CDR1 is MDHEN and CDR2 is SYDVKM. The CDR3 region is CASWGGGIRETQYF. In DNA, the CDR3 is TGTGCCAGCTGGGGGGGCGGGATTCGGGAGACCCAGTACTTC. The entire variable domain, with the rest obtained from reference TRBV28 and TRBJ2-5, is as follows: DVKVTQSSRYLVKRTGEKVFLECVQDMDHENMFWYRQDPGLGLRLIYFSYDVKMKEKGDIPEGYSVSREKKERFSLILESASTNQTSMYLCASWGGGIRETQYFGPGTRLLVL.

V and J are TRBV5-1 and TRBJ1-4; D gene uncertain. The CDR3 has 13 residues. Germline CDR1 SGHRS, CDR2 YFSETQ. V was shortened by 5 bases and J by 11 bases, with 16 bases between the two germline ends. The CDR3 nucleotides are TGCGCCAGCAGTTTTGATCCAGGTGGGAAACTGTTTTTT. Encoded protein: CASSFDPGGKLFF.

The CDR3 protein is CASSLGDRASGGYTF. CDR3 sequence (DNA): TGTGCCAGCAGCTTAGGGGACAGGGCTTCAGGTGGCTACACCTTC. The chain recombines TRBV7-2 with TRBJ1-2; TRBD1 matches at 9 bases. V dropped 1 base and J dropped 7; count of bases not matched to a gene: 7. Germline loops: CDR1 SGHTA, CDR2 FQGNSA. The CDR3 sequence is 15 residues long.

This clone was recorded at least ten times. The chain couples TRBV12-5 to TRBJ2-1, with 9 bases identical to TRBD1. Germline-derived CDR1 and CDR2 are LGHNT and FRNRAP. The CDR3 totals 15 residues. The trim removed 5 bases at V and 5 bases at J, leaving 7 bases unmatched. CDR3 sequence reads: CASGGGDRAHNEQFF. The CDR3, as DNA: TGTGCTAGTGGTGGGGGGGACAGGGCGCACAATGAGCAGTTCTTC.